Given below is one T cell receptor beta chain in context. The antigen remains unidentified. The entry originates in a study of blood T cells in healthy people across ages. Study-wide results and limits: The donors' CMV status was not determined, possibly confounding changes in expanded clonotypes.

This CDR3 is built from 13 residues. In germline, CDR1 is SEHNR, CDR2 FQNEAQ (reference sequence). After removal of 6 bases from V and 6 bases from J, the junction contained 6 bases not matched to a gene. A second PCR of about 7 to 12 cycles used a sample-barcoded 5' primer and a J-beta primer mix. A tag from a template-switch adaptor with 12 random nucleotides marked each cDNA molecule. TCRdb re-analysed the 5' RACE reads in MiXCR, keeping a single row per CDR3 protein. Here the sample spans around 1.5 million distinct CDR3 sequences, 55% to 75% being singletons. The chain recombines TRBV7-9 with TRBJ1-2; 8 bases match TRBD1. The TCR comes from a man younger than 30 in good health. The sequencing input was blood. The CDR3 DNA reads TGTGCCAGCAGACTGGACAGGGATGATGGCTACACCTTC. Residues: CASRLDRDDGYTF.